This TCR beta chain was captured in a study of OX40 agonist ivuxolimab in advanced cancers. TCRdb's copy holds only in-frame clones and misses some; the assay was immunoSEQ multiplex PCR. Of tens of thousands of clones listed, 85% to 90% are singletons. The V gene's germline CDR1 is LNHDA and CDR2 SQIVND (reference sequence). The CDR3 has 12 amino acids. V was clipped by 5 bases and J by 7 bases, with 8 bases between them. Study-wide points: Among T cells, CD8+ cells averaged more expanded clones than CD4+ cells.

Remarks on this clone: The antigen remains unidentified.

The starting material was CD4+ or CD8+ T cells sorted from blood, obtained in a trial of the OX40 agonist ivuxolimab. The chain is built from TRBV19 and TRBJ2-2; D is unclear. The TCR comes from an adult with an advanced solid tumor such as melanoma, head and neck, liver or kidney cancer. The CDR3 region has the DNA TGTGCCAGTAGTTGGCTGATCGGGGAGCTGTTTTTT. Translated: CASSWLIGELFF.